The 32 T cell receptor beta chains reported below all come from one sample, sequenced in a study of blood T cell repertoires in COVID-19. Clones were read by immunoSEQ multiplex PCR, and TCRdb kept only the in-frame ones, dropping some. The profile shows around 150,000 clones, about three quarters of them singletons. Sequenced: peripheral blood. The receptors were gathered from a man in his 60s with acute or convalescent COVID-19.

The V call is TRBV3-1 (or the pseudogene TRBV3-2), the J call TRBJ1-6; D possibly corresponds to TRBD1 (5 bases). The germline gives CDR1 LGHDT, CDR2 YNNKEL (reference sequence). The CDR3 consists of 12 residues. Trimming removed 4 bases from V and 14 bases from J, with 12 bases in between. The CDR3 DNA reads TGTGCCAGCAGCCTTCAGGGTCTAACCCTCCACTTT. This translates into CASSLQGLTLHF.

V gene TRBV4-1 combines with J gene TRBJ2-3, with TRBD2 matching over 8 bases. The CDR3 runs to 15 residues. V trimming: 7 bases; J trimming: 1 base; junction bases outside the gene matches: 7. Looked up from germline, CDR1 is MGHRA and CDR2 is YSYEKL. The CDR3, as DNA: TGCGCCAGCAAGGAGCGGGGGTTGGGCACAGATACGCAGTATTTT. This encodes CASKERGLGTDTQYF.

The genes are TRBV3-1 (or the pseudogene TRBV3-2) and TRBJ2-1; 9 bases fit TRBD2. The CDR3 has 15 residues. The germline gives CDR1 LGHDT, CDR2 YNNKEL (reference sequence). V trimming: 0 bases; J trimming: 4 bases; junction bases outside the gene matches: 1. For the CDR3, the DNA is TGTGCCAGCAGCCAAGAAAGCGGGGGGTACAATGAGCAGTTCTTC. This codes for CASSQESGGYNEQFF.

The gene calls are TRBV29-1 and TRBJ2-1; the match to TRBD2 covers 10 bases. The germline gives CDR1 SQVTM, CDR2 ANQGSEA. The CDR3 contains 15 residues. J lost 6 bases, V lost 4 bases, and 9 bases had no gene match. This chain's CDR3 is CSVVVSGGFANEQFF. The CDR3 DNA sequence: TGCAGCGTTGTGGTTAGCGGGGGGTTCGCCAATGAGCAGTTCTTC.

This rearrangement joins TRBV29-1 to TRBJ1-2; no firm D call. The CDR3 runs 12 residues. V lost 4 bases to trimming and J lost 4 bases, with 10 bases between them. Germline V CDR1 and CDR2: SQVTM, ANQGSEA. The CDR3 sequence: CSVGNTAYGYTF. The CDR3 DNA reads TGCAGCGTTGGCAACACCGCCTATGGCTACACCTTC.

V is TRBV10-1 and J is TRBJ2-5, with TRBD1 matching over 8 bases. The V gene end was trimmed by 0 bases and the J gene end by 1 base; junction bases not matched to a gene: 1. Germline CDR1 and CDR2: WNHNN and SYGVQD (reference sequence). This CDR3 has 15 residues. The DNA for the CDR3 is TGCGCCAGCAGTGAGTCGGGGACAGGCCAAGAGACCCAGTACTTC. This encodes CASSESGTGQETQYF.

The rearrangement links TRBV24-1 to TRBJ2-6, with a weak D call TRBD1 (6 bases). Germline loops: CDR1 KGHDR, CDR2 SFDVKD. V was clipped by 1 base and J by 2 bases, with 8 bases between them. The CDR3 has 16 residues. The CDR3 spells CATSDFTGTGANVLTF. The CDR3 nucleotides are TGTGCCACCAGTGATTTTACAGGGACTGGGGCCAACGTCCTGACTTTC.

This clone appeared once. The genes are TRBV2 and TRBJ1-2, with D uncertain. Deletions cut 0 bases from V and 2 bases from J, with 7 bases between. The length of the CDR3 is 14 residues. The germline gives CDR1 SNHLY, CDR2 FYNNEI. The CDR3 region has the DNA TGTGCCAGCAGTGAAGCGCTAGGAAACTATGGCTACACCTTC. Translated: CASSEALGNYGYTF.

This clone has more than one count but fewer than ten. The V gene is TRBV2, the J gene TRBJ2-3, with D possibly being TRBD1 (6 bases). V was shortened by 1 base and J by 0 bases, with 11 bases between the two germline ends. Germline loops: CDR1 SNHLY, CDR2 FYNNEI. The CDR3 is made up of 16 amino acids. In DNA, the CDR3 is TGTGCCAGCAGTGAAGAAGACAGGCCGAGCACAGATACGCAGTATTTT. Residues: CASSEEDRPSTDTQYF. Full variable domain (remainder filled in from reference TRBV2 and TRBJ2-3): EPEVTQTPSHQVTQMGQEVILRCVPISNHLYFYWYRQILGQKVEFLVSFYNNEISEKSEIFDDQFSVERPDGSNFTLKIRSTKLEDSAMYFCASSEEDRPSTDTQYFGPGTRLTVL.

This chain links TRBV19 with TRBJ2-7, with D possibly matching TRBD1 (5 bases). The germline V gene has CDR1 LNHDA and CDR2 SQIVND (reference sequence). The CDR3 has 14 residues. Trimming took off 4 bases at V and 2 bases at J, with 12 bases between the two ends. In DNA, the CDR3 is TGTGCCAGTAGTACAGGGATAGGAACCTACGAGCAGTACTTC. Translating gives CASSTGIGTYEQYF.

This chain links TRBV7-2 with TRBJ1-5; TRBD1 is a possible D gene (5 bases). V lost 2 bases to trimming and J lost 8 bases, with 16 bases between them. Germline V CDR1 and CDR2: SGHTA, FQGNSA. The CDR3 contains 15 residues. The CDR3 protein is CASSLQGQGGEPQHF. The CDR3 DNA reads as TGTGCCAGCAGCTTACAGGGTCAGGGAGGGGAGCCCCAGCATTTT.

The chain combines TRBV20-1 with TRBJ2-5; 9 nucleotides agree with TRBD1. In germline, CDR1 is DFQATT, CDR2 SNEGSKA (reference sequence). CDR3 length: 15 residues. J lost 3 bases, V lost 3 bases, and 8 bases had no gene match. CDR3 in amino acids: CSASSWDRVEETQYF. The DNA of the CDR3 is TGCAGTGCTAGTTCCTGGGACAGGGTGGAAGAGACCCAGTACTTC.

This clone was picked up a small number of times. This chain links TRBV4-2 with TRBJ1-1; D may be TRBD1 (5 bases). V was clipped by 0 bases and J by 10 bases, with 24 bases between them. Germline CDR1 is LGHNA and CDR2 is YNFKEQ. The CDR3 is made up of 17 amino acids. CDR3: CASSQDAETTGGEVAFF. CDR3 bases: TGTGCCAGCAGCCAAGATGCAGAGACAACGGGAGGGGAAGTAGCTTTCTTT.

V and J are TRBV6-5 and TRBJ2-3; 12 bases are shared with TRBD2. The CDR3 sequence is 15 residues long. The germline V gene has CDR1 MNHEY and CDR2 SVGAGI. V lost 5 bases and J lost 5; bases outside the gene matches: 5. The CDR3 DNA is TGTGCCAGCAGTCGACTAGCGGGGGTACGAGATACGCAGTATTTT. It yields the protein CASSRLAGVRDTQYF.

This chain uses TRBV25-1 with TRBJ1-1, with D perhaps matching TRBD1 (5 bases). The CDR3 extends over 15 amino acids. Trimming stripped 2 bases from V and 5 bases from J, with 15 bases between. Looked up from germline, CDR1 is MGHDK and CDR2 is SYGVNS. CDR3 residues: CASSEARGVRTEAFF. CDR3 nucleotides: TGTGCCAGCAGTGAAGCGCGGGGCGTAAGAACTGAAGCTTTCTTT.

The chain employs TRBV7-2 and TRBJ1-1; D remains ambiguous. V was trimmed by 4 bases and J by 1 base, leaving 10 bases between them. CDR1 SGHTA and CDR2 FQGNSA come from the germline V gene. This CDR3 is built from 14 residues. CDR3 residues: CASSSWRENTEAFF. CDR3 nucleotide sequence: TGTGCCAGCAGCTCCTGGAGGGAGAACACTGAAGCTTTCTTT.

The rearrangement uses TRBV14 and TRBJ1-1; perhaps TRBD1 as D (6 bases). The CDR3 covers 15 residues. Trimming took 4 bases from V and 5 from J, leaving 17 bases between them. Germline assignment: CDR1 SGHDN and CDR2 FVKESK. The DNA of the CDR3 is TGTGCCAGCAGCCTCCGGGACAAAAGAGGGACTGAAGCTTTCTTT. It encodes CASSLRDKRGTEAFF.

This clone was seen only a few times. J is TRBJ1-1 and V is TRBV2, with 9 positions matching TRBD1. The J segment lost 7 bases and the V segment lost 7 bases, leaving 10 bases of the junction unmatched. There are 14 residues in the CDR3. The V gene's germline CDR1 is SNHLY and CDR2 FYNNEI. The CDR3 DNA is TGTGCCAGCAAGGAGGGACAGGGAAACTTTGAAGCTTTCTTT. Its protein product is CASKEGQGNFEAFF.

The rearrangement uses TRBV6-1 and TRBJ2-5; maybe TRBD2 (7 bases). The CDR3 runs 16 residues. Germline V gives CDR1 MNHNS, CDR2 SASEGT. The V gene lost 2 bases and the J gene lost 3 bases, with 16 bases spanning the gap. CDR3: CASSELEGGPKETQYF. The DNA of the CDR3 is TGTGCCAGCAGTGAATTGGAGGGGGGGCCGAAAGAGACCCAGTACTTC.

V usage is TRBV4-1 and J usage is TRBJ2-5; no reliable D call. The germline V and J ends were trimmed by 1 base and 0 bases, with 9 bases remaining between them. Germline V lookup: CDR1 MGHRA, CDR2 YSYEKL. This CDR3 comprises 15 residues. The CDR3 DNA is TGCGCCAGCAGCCAAGGGTCCAGGTACCAAGAGACCCAGTACTTC. Protein product: CASSQGSRYQETQYF.

The chain couples TRBV27 to TRBJ2-5, with TRBD1 matching over 12 bases. J lost 4 bases, V lost 5 bases, and 5 bases had no gene match. The germline V gene encodes CDR1 MNHEY and CDR2 SMNVEV (reference sequence). This CDR3 spans 15 amino acids. CDR3 nucleotides: TGTGCCAGCAGTAAAGGGACAGGGGGCAGAGAGACCCAGTACTTC. It translates to CASSKGTGGRETQYF.

The chain uses TRBV20-1 and TRBJ2-1; D is ambiguous. V was trimmed by 3 bases and J by 6 bases, leaving 9 bases between them. Germline values: CDR1 DFQATT, CDR2 SNEGSKA (reference sequence). This CDR3 contains 12 residues. CDR3 nucleotides: TGCAGTGCTAGTCTCCCCCCCAATGAGCAGTTCTTC. Translating it yields CSASLPPNEQFF.

The chain recombines TRBV9 with TRBJ1-1, with TRBD1 identical over 7 bases. Germline V lookup: CDR1 SGDLS, CDR2 YYNGEE. This CDR3 has 15 amino acids. J was trimmed by 3 bases and V by 0 bases; bases with no gene match: 5. The CDR3 DNA sequence: TGTGCCAGCAGCGTAGGGTTACAGGGGTACACTGAAGCTTTCTTT. Amino acid sequence: CASSVGLQGYTEAFF. The full variable domain, in which reference TRBV9 and TRBJ1-1 provide the parts outside the CDR3, is DSGVTQTPKHLITATGQRVTLRCSPRSGDLSVYWYQQSLDQGLQFLIQYYNGEERAKGNILERFSAQQFPDLHSELNLSSLELGDSALYFCASSVGLQGYTEAFFGQGTRLTVV.

The table lists this clone with a count of one. This rearrangement joins TRBV19 to TRBJ1-2; TRBD1 aligns across 12 bases. Germline V CDR1 and CDR2: LNHDA, SQIVND (reference sequence). This CDR3 has 14 residues. The J segment lost 4 bases and the V segment lost 5 bases, leaving 2 bases of the junction unmatched. In DNA, the CDR3 is TGTGCCAGTAGTGTGGGACAGGGGGCCTATGGCTACACCTTC. It specifies CASSVGQGAYGYTF.

CDR3 coding DNA: TGCGCCAGCAGTGTGGGGGAGGGAATCGGGGAGCTGTTTTTT. Residues: CASSVGEGIGELFF. The chain employs TRBV10-2 and TRBJ2-2; 7 bases line up with TRBD2. The V gene end was trimmed by 4 bases and the J gene end by 7 bases; junction bases not matched to a gene: 6. Looked up from germline, CDR1 is WSHSY and CDR2 is SAAADI. The CDR3 has 14 residues.

The V gene is TRBV14, the J gene TRBJ2-1; TRBD2 aligns across 12 bases. V shed 0 bases and J 5 bases; nucleotides not matched to a gene: 8. This CDR3 comprises 18 residues. The V gene's germline CDR1 is SGHDN and CDR2 FVKESK. The CDR3 is CASSQDTASGGVHNEQFF. For the CDR3, the DNA is TGTGCCAGCAGCCAAGATACGGCTAGCGGGGGGGTTCACAATGAGCAGTTCTTC. Supplemented by reference TRBV14 and TRBJ2-1, the full variable domain reads EAGVTQFPSHSVIEKGQTVTLRCDPISGHDNLYWYRRVMGKEIKFLLHFVKESKQDESGMPNNRFLAERTGGTYSTLKVQPAELEDSGVYFCASSQDTASGGVHNEQFFGPGTRLTVL.

The chain has TRBV5-1 and TRBJ2-7; TRBD2 agrees at 8 bases. Germline-derived CDR1 and CDR2 are SGHRS and YFSETQ. The CDR3 runs 16 residues. V was clipped by 0 bases and J by 7 bases; unmatched bases: 12. In DNA form, the CDR3 reads TGCGCCAGCAGCTTGGAGGGTGGGGCCTCGGGAGGGGAGCAGTACTTC. Its protein is CASSLEGGASGGEQYF.

The sample holds a few counts of this clone. The chain uses TRBV6-5 and TRBJ2-7; D possibly corresponds to TRBD2 (5 bases). V shed 2 bases and J shed 4 bases, with 15 bases lying between them. The CDR3 spans 15 residues. The germline CDR1 and CDR2 sequences are MNHEY and SVGAGI. Here the CDR3 reads CASSYGASSTYEQYF. DNA of the CDR3: TGTGCCAGCAGTTACGGCGCTAGCTCAACTTACGAGCAGTACTTC.

This chain joins TRBV7-8 and TRBJ2-7, with a possible D match to TRBD2 (7 bases). Germline V gives CDR1 SGHVS, CDR2 FQNEAQ. The CDR3 sequence is 15 residues long. Deletions cut 5 bases from V and 0 bases from J, with 14 bases between. CDR3 amino acids: CASSQGGGSSYEQYF. For the CDR3, the DNA is TGTGCCAGCAGCCAGGGAGGGGGGAGCTCCTACGAGCAGTACTTC.

This rearrangement joins TRBV10-3 to TRBJ2-2; possibly TRBD2 for D (5 bases). The CDR3 covers 15 residues. From germline, CDR1 is ENHRY and CDR2 SYGVKD. Trimming removed 0 bases from V and 4 bases from J, with 9 bases in between. The CDR3 nucleotides are TGTGCCATCAGTGAGTCCGTCCGGGGCACCGGGGAGCTGTTTTTT. It is translated as CAISESVRGTGELFF.

The chain recombines TRBV10-3 with TRBJ2-7; 11 positions agree with TRBD1. The CDR3 covers 14 residues. V was pared by 6 bases and J by 6 bases, with 7 bases of the junction left unmatched. Germline V gene sequence: CDR1 ENHRY, CDR2 SYGVKD. DNA of the CDR3: TGTGCCATCAGCGAGGACAGGGGGCTTGGCGAGCAGTACTTC. Translation gives CAISEDRGLGEQYF.

The CDR3 sequence: CASSRHNTEAFF. The CDR3 DNA follows: TGTGCCAGCAGTCGACACAACACTGAAGCTTTCTTT. The chain couples TRBV6-2 or TRBV6-3 to TRBJ1-1; D not certain. Germline V lookup: CDR1 MNHEY, CDR2 SVGEGT. The CDR3 is 12 residues long. With 5 bases removed from V and 2 bases from J, the gap between germline ends came to 6 bases.